Listed here is a single TCR beta chain. There is no known antigen for this receptor. No much larger clone is present one base from it, and per-base qualities are unavailable. These data are taken from a study of OX40 agonist ivuxolimab in advanced cancers. In terms of the full investigation: The costimulatory receptor OX40 (CD134) was targeted by ivuxolimab, a fully human IgG2 agonistic monoclonal antibody. Intravenous ivuxolimab was administered to patients every 2 weeks at six dose levels: 0.01, 0.1, 0.3, 1.5, 3 and 10 mg/kg. Of the approximately 50 dose-escalation patients, hepatocellular carcinoma was present in around 20, melanoma in approximately 15, renal cell carcinoma in 9 and head and neck cancer in 9. In the dose-escalation cohort, 70% to 90% of patients were male, and the mean age was 60 years with a range of roughly 20 to 79. Prior anti-PD-1, anti-PD-L1 or anti-CTLA-4 therapy was permitted, and checkpoint inhibitors had been received by about 44% of dose-escalation patients. Partial responses were achieved by three dose-escalation patients, of whom one had hepatocellular carcinoma and two had cutaneous melanoma. Peripheral TCRbeta sequencing aimed to test whether ivuxolimab altered TCR sequence diversity and caused clonal T-cell expansion. The paper covers the monotherapy dose-escalation part of the phase I ivuxolimab trial, which included N = 52 patients. General study outcomes and caveats: Low levels of normalized T-cell clonal expansion were also seen in some nonresponding patients. At doses from 0.1 to 3.0 mg/kg, clonal expansion was seen in both CD4+ and CD8+ blood T cells between baseline and week 6. After ivuxolimab, more expanded clones were found on average in CD8+ T cells than in CD4+ T cells. In partial responders in the 0.1-3.0 mg/kg groups, normalized peripheral clonal expansion was found to be among the lowest, especially among CD8+ T cells. The antigen specificity of the clonally expanded peripheral T cells was not determined.

The trial excluded patients who had a history of autoimmune disease or who were on systemic immunosuppression. In every dose cohort, peripheral blood was drawn for TCR sequencing at baseline, cycle 4 day 1, and cycle 7 day 1. The samples were taken from a phase I, first-in-human, multicenter, open-label dose-escalation trial of ivuxolimab. Adults with locally advanced or metastatic melanoma, renal cell, hepatocellular, or head and neck squamous cell carcinoma were enrolled in the trial. Before TCR sequencing, CD4+ T cells and CD8+ T cells from peripheral blood were sorted into separate populations. Genomic DNA was isolated from the sorted cells so that the TCRbeta CDR3 region could be sequenced. The immunoSEQ Assay was used to sequence the TCRbeta CDR3 regions. TCRdb took over this immuneACCESS table, retaining in-frame rearrangements with V and J assigned. Such tables are incomplete; in checked studies, under half of the missing clones stem from an unresolved V gene, and the remainder is unexplained. The table for this sample lists tens of thousands of clones; roughly 78% of them were counted only once. In total, the top ten clones hold roughly 5.4% of the sample.

The CDR3 has 14 amino acids, counting the end cysteine and phenylalanine. Kept here is only the CDR3 DNA, which spans 42 bases and is read in frame from base 1. CDR1 and CDR2 (MNHNY, SVGAGI) derive from the germline V gene (reference sequence). V is cut by 9 bases and J by 1 base, and the space between the germline ends is 13 bases. The sequencing here drew on CD4+ or CD8+ T cells sorted from blood, taken in a trial of the OX40 agonist ivuxolimab. The sequence came from an adult with an advanced solid tumor such as melanoma, head and neck, liver or kidney cancer. The rearranged chain carries TRBV6-6 and TRBJ1-5; a weak D assignment points to TRBD1 (6 bases agree). In nucleotide form, the sequence is TGTGCCAGTTCCAGGGGTGACAGCAATCAGCCCCAGCATTTT. The encoded protein is CASSRGDSNQPQHF.